This T cell receptor (beta chain) was sequenced in a study of glioma-infiltrating T cells after dendritic cell vaccination. Regarding time point: after dendritic cell vaccination, including at tumor progression/relapse. Looked up from germline, CDR1 is SGHRS and CDR2 is YFSETQ. This CDR3 is 16 amino acids long. Trimming stripped 1 base from V and 7 bases from J, with 15 bases between. Assay used: immunoSEQ multiplex PCR; TCRdb lists only in-frame clones, some missing. The sample carries some 91,000 clones, approximately 78% recorded once. This chain links TRBV5-1 with TRBJ1-6; a weak D match, TRBD1 (6 bases). This specimen consisted of blood, obtained after dendritic cell vaccination. This TCR was recovered from a human donor with glioblastoma. The CDR3, as DNA: TGCGCCAGCAGCTTGTTAGGTGGGGGCGGAAATTCACCCCTCCACTTT. Protein sequence: CASSLLGGGGNSPLHF.